These T cell receptor beta chains were read from a single sample in a study of OX40 agonist ivuxolimab in advanced cancers. TCRdb's copy holds only in-frame clones and misses some; the assay was immunoSEQ multiplex PCR. There are about 90,000 clones in the sample; 70% to 90% occur only once, and over 7% lies in the top ten. Here the sequenced sample was CD4+ or CD8+ T cells sorted from blood, taken in a trial of the OX40 agonist ivuxolimab. The source is an adult with an advanced solid tumor such as melanoma, head and neck, liver or kidney cancer. Both conserved end residues are part of each CDR3. D genes are given only for firm matches. Size values are once, few and many counts, or a class for expanded clones, and some rows have none.

>-|TRBJ1-1|TRBV28|once
TGTGCCAGCAGTTTAAACAGGGAAGAAGTGAGGAACACTGAAGCTTTCTTT
CASSLNREEVRNTEAFF
>-|TRBJ1-1|TRBV7-9|-
TGTGCCGGCAGCCCGGGGGCCACTGAAGCTTTCTTT
CAGSPGATEAFF
>-|TRBJ2-1|TRBV9|-
TGTGCCAGCAGCGTAGGGAGGAGCAATGAGCAGTTCTTC
CASSVGRSNEQFF
>TRBD2|TRBJ2-2|TRBV5-4|-
TGTGCCAGCAGCTCGCCCCGGGAGGCCACCGGGGAGCTGTTTTTT
CASSSPREATGELFF
>-|TRBJ1-1|TRBV29-1|-
TGCAGCGTTGAGTCTCAGCGGGGATACACTGAAGCTTTCTTT
CSVESQRGYTEAFF
>-|TRBJ1-3|TRBV5-8|-
TGTGCCAGCAGCTTGGAGGTGACAGCGGGAAACACCATATATTTT
CASSLEVTAGNTIYF
>-|TRBJ1-1|TRBV7-3|-
TGTGCCAGCAGCTTAATGGGGGGACACATAAACACTGAAGCTTTCTTT
CASSLMGGHINTEAFF
>-|TRBJ1-4|TRBV4-1|-
TGCGCCAGCCTAGGGTTCAGGGCAAACGAAAAACTGTTTTTT
CASLGFRANEKLFF
>TRBD2|TRBJ2-1|TRBV2|-
TGTGCCAGCAGTGCAGTAGCGGGAGAATACAATGAGCAGTTCTTC
CASSAVAGEYNEQFF
>TRBD1|TRBJ2-1|TRBV19|-
TGTGCCAGTAGACCACGGGACAGGGCCTACAATGAGCAGTTCTTC
CASRPRDRAYNEQFF
>-|TRBJ2-5|TRBV11-3|once
TGTGCCAGCAGCTTGGGCTTTGGTTCCCTGTACTTC
CASSLGFGSLYF
>-|TRBJ1-1|TRBV6-6|-
TGTGCCAGCAGTTACACACCAACCGGGAACACTGAAGCTTTCTTT
CASSYTPTGNTEAFF
>-|TRBJ2-1|TRBV5-4|-
TGTGCCAGCACCCTATACAATGAGCAGTTCTTC
CASTLYNEQFF
>-|TRBJ2-1|TRBV10-2|-
TGCGCCAGCCGGACTTTCTACAATGAGCAGTTCTTC
CASRTFYNEQFF
>TRBD1|TRBJ1-5|TRBV6-6|-
TGTGCCAGCAGTAAGGGACAGGGTAATCAGCCCCAGCATTTT
CASSKGQGNQPQHF
>-|TRBJ2-4|TRBV7-8|-
TGTGCCAGCAGCTTAGCGAGGGTACGGGAGCCCAAAAACATTCAGTACTTC
CASSLARVREPKNIQYF
>-|TRBJ2-1|TRBV9|-
TGTGCCAGCAGCGTAAGCAATGAGCAGTTCTTC
CASSVSNEQFF
>-|TRBJ1-5|TRBV5-6|-
TGTGCCAGCAGCTTAACTAATAGCCGGCCCCAGCATTTT
CASSLTNSRPQHF
>TRBD1|TRBJ2-7|TRBV27|few
TGTGCCAGCAGTTTAGGCCAGGGGGCAAACGAGCAGTACTTC
CASSLGQGANEQYF
>TRBD1|TRBJ1-1|TRBV6-1|-
TGTGCCAGCAGTCCGGACAGGGTGAACACTGAAGCTTTCTTT
CASSPDRVNTEAFF
>-|TRBJ1-4|TRBV19|-
TGTGCCAGTAGTATCGATGATGAAAAACTGTTTTTT
CASSIDDEKLFF
>TRBD2|TRBJ2-7|TRBV28|-
TGTGCCAGCAGTTTGTTAACTAGGACTAGCGGGAGGGACGAGCAGTACTTC
CASSLLTRTSGRDEQYF
>TRBD2|TRBJ2-1|TRBV4-2|-
TGTGCCAGCAGCCAAGCCTTCCGACTAGCGGGAGGCCCAGACTCCTACAATGAGCAGTTCTTC
CASSQAFRLAGGPDSYNEQFF
>-|TRBJ2-3|TRBV19|-
TGTGCCAGTAGTGAGAGTACTGATACGCAGTATTTT
CASSESTDTQYF
>-|TRBJ2-7|TRBV11-3|few
TGTGCCAGCAGCTTAGGGGTCTACGAGCAGTACTTC
CASSLGVYEQYF
>-|TRBJ1-2|TRBV2|-
TGTGCCAGCAGTGGAACGGGACTCCAGGGCTACACCTTC
CASSGTGLQGYTF
>-|TRBJ1-1|TRBV25-1|-
TGTGCCAGCAAAGTGGACAGTTACACTGAAGCTTTCTTT
CASKVDSYTEAFF
>TRBD2|TRBJ2-7|TRBV27|once
TGTGCCAGCAGACATAGCGGGAGGGGGGCTCTCCTTGACGAGCAGTACTTC
CASRHSGRGALLDEQYF
>-|TRBJ2-3|TRBV10-3|-
TGTGCCATCAGTCAGGGTCGCGTCGGATTCAGCACAGATACGCAGTATTTT
CAISQGRVGFSTDTQYF
>-|TRBJ2-1|TRBV9|-
TGTGCCAGCAGCGTAGGCGGGGGCCTAAGCTCCTACAATGAGCAGTTCTTC
CASSVGGGLSSYNEQFF
>-|TRBJ2-7|TRBV28|-
TGTGCCAGCAGTCCACCGGCCTCCTACGAGCAGTACTTC
CASSPPASYEQYF
>TRBD2|TRBJ2-3|TRBV5-1|-
TGCGCCAGCAGCCCAGGGACTAGCGGGACCCGCACAGATACGCAGTATTTT
CASSPGTSGTRTDTQYF
>-|TRBJ2-2|TRBV2|-
TGTGCCAGCAGTGGACGGGAAAACACCGGGGAGCTGTTTTTT
CASSGRENTGELFF
>-|TRBJ2-3|TRBV28|-
TGTGCCAGCAGTCCAACACGGTCCGGAGGTGGCACAGATACGCAGTATTTT
CASSPTRSGGGTDTQYF
>-|TRBJ2-3|TRBV2|-
TGTGCCAGCAGTGTGGGGCCTAGTACAGATACGCAGTATTTT
CASSVGPSTDTQYF
>TRBD1|TRBJ2-7|TRBV18|once
TGTGCCAGCTCAAACAGGGGGCTGGGGACCTACGAGCAGTACTTC
CASSNRGLGTYEQYF
>TRBD1|TRBJ1-4|TRBV6-6|-
TGTGCCAGCAGTTTCGGACAGGGTAATGAAAAACTGTTTTTT
CASSFGQGNEKLFF
>TRBD2|TRBJ2-3|TRBV10-3|-
TGTGCCATCGGAGCGGGAGGGGGGACAGATACGCAGTATTTT
CAIGAGGGTDTQYF
>-|TRBJ2-6|TRBV2|-
TGTGCCAGCCTTTCCGCCACCCAGGCTGGGGCCAACGTCCTGACTTTC
CASLSATQAGANVLTF
>-|TRBJ2-7|TRBV27|-
TGTGCCAGCAGTTTGGGCTACGAGCAGTACTTC
CASSLGYEQYF
>-|TRBJ2-7|TRBV21-1|-
TGTGCCAGCAGGCTGACAGGGGGGAGCTACGAGCAGTACTTC
CASRLTGGSYEQYF
>TRBD1|TRBJ2-7|TRBV27|-
TGTGCCAGCAGTTACAGGGGATCCTACGAGCAGTACTTC
CASSYRGSYEQYF
>TRBD2|TRBJ2-1|TRBV5-1|-
TGCGCCAGCAGCTTGGCCAAGGGCGGGAGGGGCTCCTACAATGAGCAGTTCTTC
CASSLAKGGRGSYNEQFF
>-|TRBJ2-2|TRBV5-1|-
TGCGCCAGCACAAGCAGTCCTACGAACACCGGGGAGCTGTTTTTT
CASTSSPTNTGELFF
>TRBD2|TRBJ2-7|TRBV10-3|-
TGTGCCTCACTAGCGGGAGTCTCAGAAGAGCAGTACTTC
CASLAGVSEEQYF
>-|TRBJ2-3|TRBV5-4|-
TGTGCCAGCAGCTTGGGGATCTCGGATACGCAGTATTTT
CASSLGISDTQYF
>-|TRBJ1-4|TRBV5-1|-
TGCGCCAGCAGCCCCCCGGGGGGCCGGGCCAACGAAAAACTGTTTTTT
CASSPPGGRANEKLFF
>TRBD1|TRBJ2-3|TRBV30|-
TGTGCCTGGAGTGGGGGACAGGGCGCAGATACGCAGTATTTT
CAWSGGQGADTQYF
>TRBD1|TRBJ2-7|TRBV5-1|-
TGCGCCAGCAGCTTCTTTGACAGGGGCTACGAGCAGTACTTC
CASSFFDRGYEQYF
>TRBD2|TRBJ2-7|TRBV18|-
TGTGCCAGCTCACGGGTTAGCGGGAGTGACAATCCCTACGAGCAGTACTTC
CASSRVSGSDNPYEQYF
>-|TRBJ2-7|TRBV6-6|-
TGTGCCAGCAGTATACTAGGAGGCGAGCAGTACTTC
CASSILGGEQYF
>-|TRBJ2-3|TRBV10-3|-
TGTGCCATCAGTTTAGGGCTTGGGGTTACAGATACGCAGTATTTT
CAISLGLGVTDTQYF